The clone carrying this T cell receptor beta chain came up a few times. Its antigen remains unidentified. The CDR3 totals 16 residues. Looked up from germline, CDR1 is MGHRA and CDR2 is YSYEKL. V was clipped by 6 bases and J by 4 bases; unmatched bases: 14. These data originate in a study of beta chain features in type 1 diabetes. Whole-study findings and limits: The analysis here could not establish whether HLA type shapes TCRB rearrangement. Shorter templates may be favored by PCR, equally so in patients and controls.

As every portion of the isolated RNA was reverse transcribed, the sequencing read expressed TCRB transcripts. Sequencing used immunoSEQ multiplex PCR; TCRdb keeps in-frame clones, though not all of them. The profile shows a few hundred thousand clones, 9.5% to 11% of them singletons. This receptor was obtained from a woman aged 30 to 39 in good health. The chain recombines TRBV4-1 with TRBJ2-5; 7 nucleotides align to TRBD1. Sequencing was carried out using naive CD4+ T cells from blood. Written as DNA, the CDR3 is TGCGCCAGCAGACGAGAAGCTTCCAGGGGGAGAGAGACCCAGTACTTC. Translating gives CASRREASRGRETQYF.